Following are 10 T cell receptor beta chains from one sample sequenced in a study of blood T cell repertoires in COVID-19. Clones were sequenced by immunoSEQ multiplex PCR, and TCRdb holds only the in-frame ones, with some missing. The sample carries approximately 350,000 clones, 90% to 95% recorded once. Specimen: peripheral blood. These receptors all stem from a woman aged 18-29 years who had recovered from COVID-19.

This chain connects TRBV19 to TRBJ1-4; 10 positions agree with TRBD1. Losses at the gene ends were 7 bases for V and 4 bases for J; bases not matched to a gene: 3. CDR3 length equals 14 residues. Germline CDR1 and CDR2: LNHDA and SQIVND (reference sequence). CDR3 sequence (DNA): TGTGCCAGTATCGACAGGGGGCATAATGAAAAACTGTTTTTT. Protein: CASIDRGHNEKLFF. Together with reference TRBV19 and TRBJ1-4, the CDR3 gives the full variable domain: DGGITQSPKYLFRKEGQNVTLSCEQNLNHDAMYWYRQDPGQGLRLIYYSQIVNDFQKGDIAEGYSVSREKKESFPLTVTSAQKNPTAFYLCASIDRGHNEKLFFGSGTQLSVL.

V is TRBV5-1 and J is TRBJ2-1, with D hard to call. The CDR3 consists of 12 residues. Trimming left V 4 bases short and J 7 bases short, with 9 bases between. Germline CDR1 and CDR2: SGHRS and YFSETQ. The CDR3 sequence is CASSREENEQFF. In nucleotides, the CDR3 is TGCGCCAGCAGCCGAGAGGAAAATGAGCAGTTCTTC.

The chain couples TRBV5-5 to TRBJ2-5, with TRBD1 identical over 9 bases. This CDR3 region has 16 residues. CDR1 SGHKS and CDR2 YYEKEE come from the germline V gene (reference sequence). Trimming removed 1 base from V and 4 bases from J; junction bases left unmatched: 8. CDR3 in DNA: TGTGCCAGCAGCTTGCGAGGGGAGACAGGGGGAGAGACCCAGTACTTC. Translation gives CASSLRGETGGETQYF.

The chain couples TRBV5-4 to TRBJ2-3; TRBD1 matches at 12 bases. Germline CDR1 SGHNT, CDR2 YYREEE (reference sequence). This CDR3 region has 16 residues. J was trimmed by 6 bases and V by 0 bases; bases with no gene match: 5. CDR3 region: CASSLGGQGARDTQYF. CDR3 nucleotides: TGTGCCAGCAGCTTGGGGGGACAGGGGGCCCGGGATACGCAGTATTTT.

This chain uses TRBV19 with TRBJ2-2, with a weak D call TRBD2 (6 bases). CDR3 size: 16 residues. Trimming removed 3 bases at V and 5 bases at J, with 16 bases between. Germline loops: CDR1 LNHDA, CDR2 SQIVND (reference sequence). The CDR3 DNA reads as TGTGCCAGTAGTATCGGTCGGCTAGCGCCGACCGGGGAGCTGTTTTTT. Its translation: CASSIGRLAPTGELFF. The whole variable domain, remainder taken from reference TRBV19 and TRBJ2-2, is DGGITQSPKYLFRKEGQNVTLSCEQNLNHDAMYWYRQDPGQGLRLIYYSQIVNDFQKGDIAEGYSVSREKKESFPLTVTSAQKNPTAFYLCASSIGRLAPTGELFFGEGSRLTVL.

This clone has more than one count but fewer than ten. The chain is built from TRBV11-3 and TRBJ1-1; D remains ambiguous. Per the germline V gene, CDR1 is SGHNT and CDR2 is YENEEA. The CDR3 runs to 13 residues. V was pared by 3 bases and J by 4 bases, with 9 bases between. The CDR3 DNA sequence: TGTGCCAGCAGCTTCTCCTTCGGCACTGAAGCTTTCTTT. Its translation is CASSFSFGTEAFF.

The chain uses TRBV29-1 and TRBJ2-3, with a weak D call TRBD1 (6 bases). Trimming stripped 7 bases from V and 4 bases from J, with 21 bases between. CDR3 size: 15 residues. Looked up from germline, CDR1 is SQVTM and CDR2 is ANQGSEA. The CDR3 reads CSGGPGHRDADTQYF. CDR3 bases: TGCAGCGGGGGACCGGGACACAGAGATGCAGATACGCAGTATTTT.

The V call is TRBV6-5, the J call TRBJ1-3; D is ambiguous. The CDR3 spans 13 residues. The germline CDR1 and CDR2 sequences are MNHEY and SVGAGI. V was pared by 10 bases and J by 7 bases, with 17 bases between. CDR3 DNA: TGTGCCACCCTAATTACGAACGAGAACACCATATATTTT. This codes for CATLITNENTIYF.

The J gene is TRBJ2-2, the V gene TRBV4-1, with 14 bases aligning to TRBD2. Germline CDR1 is MGHRA and CDR2 is YSYEKL. Losses at the gene ends were 1 base for V and 0 bases for J; bases not matched to a gene: 1. This CDR3 is built from 18 residues. The CDR3 sequence is CASSQGGLAGANTGELFF. DNA of the CDR3: TGCGCCAGCAGCCAAGGGGGACTAGCGGGAGCGAACACCGGGGAGCTGTTTTTT.

The chain is built from TRBV20-1 and TRBJ2-5, with a weak D call TRBD2 (6 bases). V dropped 3 bases and J dropped 1 base, with 9 bases sitting between them. This CDR3 is built from 13 residues. Germline CDR1 DFQATT, CDR2 SNEGSKA (reference sequence). CDR3 sequence reads: CSASPRGQETQYF. The CDR3 DNA is TGCAGTGCTAGTCCGCGGGGCCAAGAGACCCAGTACTTC.